This passage covers 15 T cell receptor beta chains from one sample sequenced in a study of prognosis after radiotherapy for stage I lung cancer. From genomic DNA, two-round multiplex PCR was used to amplify TCR beta CDR3. During first-round PCR, primers specific to each TRBV and TRBJ gene were used. TCRdb called the multiplex PCR reads again in MiXCR, with one record for every CDR3 protein. The table records under 50,000 distinct CDR3 sequences, around 22% of them present only once. This specimen consisted of PBMCs, obtained before or after stereotactic body radiation therapy (not recorded which). These receptors were collected from a donor aged 50 or older with non-small cell lung cancer.

This clonotype appeared many times. The chain carries TRBV15 and TRBJ1-1; possibly TRBD1 for D (6 bases). The CDR3 is 15 residues long. Trimming shortened V by 1 base and J by 0 bases, and 9 bases separated the two germline ends. Germline assignment: CDR1 LNHNV and CDR2 YYDKDF (reference sequence). The CDR3 is CATSRGGALNTEAFF. The CDR3 region has the DNA TGTGCCACCAGCAGAGGGGGGGCTTTGAACACTGAAGCTTTCTTT.

The genes are TRBV19 and TRBJ2-5, with D uncertain. There are 13 residues in the CDR3. The germline V gene has CDR1 LNHDA and CDR2 SQIVND (reference sequence). V gave up 5 bases and J gave up 5 bases, with 12 bases separating them. The CDR3 DNA reads as TGTGCCAGTAGTTTCGCGGCTACGGAGACCCAGTACTTC. This codes for CASSFAATETQYF. Together with reference TRBV19 and TRBJ2-5, the CDR3 gives the full variable domain: DGGITQSPKYLFRKEGQNVTLSCEQNLNHDAMYWYRQDPGQGLRLIYYSQIVNDFQKGDIAEGYSVSREKKESFPLTVTSAQKNPTAFYLCASSFAATETQYFGPGTRLLVL.

In its sample, this clonotype was seen many times. The chain joins TRBV2 to TRBJ1-4; 7 bases match TRBD1. Trimming cost V 6 bases and J 0 bases; bases outside gene matches: 4. The CDR3 is made up of 15 amino acids. Germline V gives CDR1 SNHLY, CDR2 FYNNEI. The CDR3 coding sequence is TGTGCCAGCAGGCTCGGGACAGCAACTAATGAAAAACTGTTTTTT. This codes for CASRLGTATNEKLFF.

This clonotype has ten or more counts. The chain links TRBV30 to TRBJ1-1; D call uncertain. This CDR3 has 14 residues. CDR1 is GTSNPN, CDR2 SVGIG, per germline (reference sequence). V was pared by 8 bases and J by 4 bases, with 20 bases between. For the CDR3, the DNA is TGTGCCCTGATACCAAGGACGAAAACCACTGAAGCTTTCTTT. This codes for CALIPRTKTTEAFF. The variable domain in full, completed from reference TRBV30 and TRBJ1-1, reads SQTIHQWPATLVQPVGSPLSLECTVEGTSNPNLYWYRQAAGRGLQLLFYSVGIGQISSEVPQNLSASRPQDRQFILSSKKLLLSDSGFYLCALIPRTKTTEAFFGQGTRLTVV.

In its sample, this clonotype was seen many times. V is TRBV7-2 and J is TRBJ2-3; the D is unclear. Trimming shortened V by 5 bases and J by 7 bases, and 7 bases separated the two germline ends. This CDR3 spans 11 amino acids. Germline loops: CDR1 SGHTA, CDR2 FQGNSA. CDR3 nucleotides: TGTGCCAGCAGCCGTTCTTATACGCAGTATTTT. This encodes CASSRSYTQYF.

This clonotype was picked up many times. This chain joins TRBV11-2 and TRBJ1-4; no reliable D call. V lost 2 bases and J lost 0, with 4 bases in between. This CDR3 contains 14 residues. The germline V gene has CDR1 SGHAT and CDR2 FQNNGV. The DNA of the CDR3 is TGTGCCAGCAGCTTAAGGTCAACTAATGAAAAACTGTTTTTT. Translating it yields CASSLRSTNEKLFF.

Worth noting for this clonotype: One base separates it from a far larger clone, so it is likely a read error. The gene calls are TRBV20-1 and TRBJ2-7, with 7 bases that match TRBD1. The end of the DNA aligns better with TRBJ2-1, so the J call may be wrong. Germline values: CDR1 DFQATT, CDR2 SNEGSKA (reference sequence). The CDR3 runs 12 residues. DNA for the CDR3: TGCAGTTCAGGGGGATCCTACAATGAGCAGTTCTTC. It specifies CSSGGSYNEQFF.

This clonotype is a singleton in its sample. The gene calls are TRBV5-1 and TRBJ2-1; 7 bases fit TRBD2. The V gene end was trimmed by 0 bases and the J gene end by 7 bases; junction bases not matched to a gene: 7. The CDR3 consists of 15 residues. Germline V lookup: CDR1 SGHRS, CDR2 YFSETQ. The CDR3 reads CASSLGAGQQNEQFF. The CDR3 region has the DNA TGCGCCAGCAGCTTGGGAGCGGGGCAACAGAATGAGCAGTTCTTC.

This clonotype was seen many times. CDR3 in DNA: TGCAGCGTTGTCGAAACCGGGGATCAGCCCCAGCATTTT. Translated: CSVVETGDQPQHF. The chain employs TRBV29-1 and TRBJ1-5, with no clear D. This CDR3 contains 13 residues. Trimming took 4 bases from V and 5 from J, leaving 12 bases between them. CDR1 and CDR2 from the germline V gene are SQVTM and ANQGSEA. Based on the CDR3 plus reference TRBV29-1 and TRBJ1-5, the full variable domain is SAVISQKPSRDICQRGTSLTIQCQVDSQVTMMFWYRQQPGQSLTLIATANQGSEATYESGFVIDKFPISRPNLTFSTLTVSNMSPEDSSIYLCSVVETGDQPQHFGDGTRLSIL.

This clonotype was recorded at least ten times. This chain uses TRBV28 with TRBJ2-7, with 7 bases that match TRBD1. The germline V gene encodes CDR1 MDHEN and CDR2 SYDVKM. There are 16 residues in the CDR3. The V gene end was trimmed by 2 bases and the J gene end by 3 bases; junction bases not matched to a gene: 10. In nucleotides, the CDR3 is TGTGCCAGCAGTTTACCCCAACGGGACAGCCTCTACGAGCAGTACTTC. This sequence encodes CASSLPQRDSLYEQYF.

This clonotype was detected ten times or more. The chain combines TRBV11-2 with TRBJ2-3; unclear D gene. V gave up 3 bases and J gave up 0 bases, with 10 bases separating them. CDR3 size: 15 residues. Per germline, CDR1 SGHAT and CDR2 FQNNGV. The DNA for the CDR3 is TGTGCCAGCAGCTTTAGGTGGCAAAGCACAGATACGCAGTATTTT. Its translation is CASSFRWQSTDTQYF.

In its sample, this clonotype was seen many times. This chain connects TRBV18 to TRBJ1-5; maybe TRBD1 (5 bases). Per germline, CDR1 KGHSH and CDR2 LQKENI. The CDR3 runs 15 residues. Trimming pared 2 bases from V and 6 bases from J, leaving 14 bases between. CDR3 sequence reads: CASSPTGGNTQPQHF. The CDR3 DNA is TGTGCCAGCTCACCAACCGGGGGAAATACTCAGCCCCAGCATTTT.

On this clonotype itself: A far larger clone is off by one base, so a read error is likely. V gene TRBV6-2 or TRBV6-3 combines with J gene TRBJ2-6; D possibly matches TRBD1 or TRBD2 (5 bases each). The CDR3 contains 17 residues. Per germline, CDR1 MNHEY and CDR2 SVGEGT. The CDR3 here is CASSFPGRMSGANVVTF. CDR3 sequence (DNA): TGTGCCAGCAGTTTCCCGGGACGGATGTCTGGGGCCAACGTCGTGACTTTC.

In the case of this clonotype: Its ends do not fully match the called genes, so a read error is possible. The rearrangement uses TRBV28 and TRBJ2-7; D is unresolved. The CDR3 is 16 residues long. Germline V CDR1 and CDR2: MDHEN, SYDVKM. CDR3 in DNA: TGTGCCAGCAGCTCTTCGAAACCCTTGCAGACCTACGAGAAGTACTTC. Residues: CASSSSKPLQTYEKYF.

Concerning this clonotype itself: It is likely a read error, because the conserved phenylalanine at the end of the CDR3 is missing. The chain links TRBV28 to TRBJ2-1; TRBD2 matches 7 bases. This CDR3 is built from 12 residues. Germline CDR1 MDHEN, CDR2 SYDVKM. The J segment lost 9 bases and the V segment lost 6 bases, leaving 5 bases of the junction unmatched. CDR3: CASSTGGSEQFL. Written as DNA, the CDR3 is TGTGCCAGCAGCACCGGGGGGAGTGAGCAGTTCCTC.